One sample yielded the 21 T cell receptor beta chains listed below, sequenced in a study of regulatory T cells in long-lasting Graves disease listed by TCRdb under 2021. The library was made by multiplex PCR. Sequencing was carried out with an Illumina HiSeq 4000. To build TCR beta libraries, CDR3 regions were amplified by Arm-PCR using iRepertoire HTBI primers. TCRdb passed the public sequencing reads through fastp at Q25 and MiXCR, retaining productive beta sequences. Each entry merges the rows of one CDR3 protein and shows their most common DNA and genes. The sample table lists a few hundred thousand distinct CDR3 sequences, 23% of them with a count of one. In total, the top ten clones hold approximately 25% of the sample. The time point label on this specimen signifies: persistent/refractory GD, antithyroid drugs over 5 years with positive TRAb. For both TCR sequencing and RNA sequencing, RNA was extracted from PBMCs in TRIzol.

Material: peripheral blood mononuclear cells (PBMCs), obtained when the disease was refractory, from a patient treated with antithyroid drugs. These receptors originate from a female donor with Graves disease.

This clonotype was seen many times. Compared with germline, one end of the junction differs, possibly owing to a read error. The chain combines TRBV12-3 or TRBV12-4 with TRBJ1-2; no definite D call. The CDR3 extends over 11 amino acids. The CDR3 DNA reads TGTGCCAGCAGTTTTTCCCGAGATCCTGCCTTC. This codes for CASSFSRDPAF.

This clonotype was recorded once. The chain couples TRBV20-1 to TRBJ2-7; 11 bases match TRBD2. Germline trimming cut 2 bases from V and 7 bases from J; bases unmatched to any gene: 10. Germline V gives CDR1 DFQATT, CDR2 SNEGSKA (reference sequence). The CDR3 sequence is 15 residues long. For the CDR3, the DNA is TGCAGTGCTAGACTGTTAGCGGGAGGGCCGGGTGAGCAGTACTTC. It codes for CSARLLAGGPGEQYF.

Ten or more counts support this clonotype. The chain joins TRBV12-5 to TRBJ1-5; D is possibly TRBD1 (5 bases). The CDR3 is made up of 13 amino acids. The germline V and J ends were trimmed by 1 base and 5 bases, with 6 bases remaining between them. Germline V gives CDR1 LGHNT, CDR2 FRNRAP. In nucleotides, the CDR3 is TGTGCTAGTGGTTTGGGGGGGGATCAGCCCCAGCATTTT. Its protein is CASGLGGDQPQHF.

The chain recombines TRBV18 with TRBJ2-7; D perhaps matches TRBD2 (5 bases). The CDR3 sequence is 15 residues long. Trimming took off 6 bases at V and 5 bases at J, with 20 bases between the two ends. Germline lookup yields CDR1 KGHSH and CDR2 LQKENI. CDR3 coding DNA: TGTGCCAGCTCTTCCCGTAAAGGGAGTTTAAACGAGCAGTACTTC. Encoded protein: CASSSRKGSLNEQYF.

This clonotype was counted many times. The chain employs TRBV2 and TRBJ1-4; D possibly corresponds to TRBD1 (6 bases). Per germline, CDR1 SNHLY and CDR2 FYNNEI. V was cut by 6 bases and J by 5 bases, with 19 bases left in between. CDR3 length equals 16 residues. This CDR3 reads CASRETTGNKNEKLFF. CDR3 in DNA: TGTGCCAGCAGGGAAACTACAGGGAATAAAAATGAAAAACTGTTTTTT.

This clonotype showed up just a few times. This CDR3 reads CASSLRIGSNQPQHF. In DNA, the CDR3 is TGTGCCAGCAGTTTGAGGATTGGTAGCAATCAGCCCCAGCATTTT. The chain joins TRBV12-3 or TRBV12-4 to TRBJ1-5; D is undetermined. V lost 3 bases and J 0 bases, leaving 9 bases between the germline ends. The CDR3 contains 15 residues.

A note on this clonotype: Since the CDR3 does not end with the conserved phenylalanine or tryptophan, this likely comes from a read error. This chain connects TRBV12-3 or TRBV12-4 to TRBJ1-5; D is perhaps TRBD1 (6 bases). Trimming pared 5 bases from V and 2 bases from J, leaving 13 bases between. The CDR3 consists of 15 residues. The CDR3 DNA follows: TGTGCCAGCAGTACACAGGGTTTGGGCAATCAGCCCCAGCATCTT. Amino acids: CASSTQGLGNQPQHL.

V gene TRBV15 combines with J gene TRBJ2-6, with D unclear. With 0 bases removed from V and 0 bases from J, the gap between germline ends came to 6 bases. This CDR3 is built from 16 residues. Germline values: CDR1 LNHNV, CDR2 YYDKDF (reference sequence). The CDR3 spells CATSREPASGANVLTF. The CDR3 DNA is TGTGCCACCAGCAGAGAGCCCGCCTCTGGGGCCAACGTCCTGACTTTC.

Worth noting for this clonotype: One end of the junction varies from germline; a read error may be responsible. The chain joins TRBV12-3 or TRBV12-4 to TRBJ1-1; no reliable D call. This CDR3 has 14 amino acids. The CDR3 DNA sequence: TGTGCCCGCAGTTTAAGGCCCCTGAACACTGAAGCTTTCTTT. It specifies CARSLRPLNTEAFF.

This clonotype has a count of ten or more. This chain connects TRBV28 to TRBJ2-7, with 7 bases lining up with TRBD1. V lost 6 bases and J lost 2; bases outside the gene matches: 10. This CDR3 is 15 amino acids long. In germline, CDR1 is MDHEN, CDR2 SYDVKM. The CDR3, as DNA: TGTGCCAGCAGCTTTGTCGGGACAGCGACCTACGAGCAGTACTTC. It yields the protein CASSFVGTATYEQYF.

V and J are TRBV14 and TRBJ2-1, with no clear D. With 4 bases removed from V and 8 bases from J, the gap between germline ends came to 12 bases. The CDR3 spans 13 residues. CDR1 and CDR2 (germline): SGHDN, FVKESK. CDR3 DNA: TGTGCCAGCAGCCTCGGACCGGGTGATGAGCAGTTCTTC. Translated: CASSLGPGDEQFF.

The table lists this clonotype with many counts. The chain is built from TRBV28 and TRBJ1-5; D gene uncertain. V dropped 3 bases and J dropped 1 base, with 10 bases sitting between them. The CDR3 runs to 15 residues. Germline V lookup: CDR1 MDHEN, CDR2 SYDVKM. This CDR3 is CASSFLPGSNQPQHF. The CDR3 coding sequence is TGTGCCAGCAGTTTCCTCCCCGGGAGCAATCAGCCCCAGCATTTT.

There are many counts of this clonotype. The V and J genes are TRBV2 and TRBJ2-5; 8 positions agree with TRBD2. Unmatched junction bases numbered 3, after V lost 4 bases and J lost 2 bases. Per the germline V gene, CDR1 is SNHLY and CDR2 is FYNNEI. The CDR3 is 14 amino acids. The CDR3 region is CASSGGRIQETQYF. CDR3 DNA sequence: TGTGCCAGCAGTGGCGGGAGGATTCAAGAGACCCAGTACTTC.

The chain combines TRBV29-1 with TRBJ1-2; weak D call: TRBD1 (6 bases). The V end was cut by 4 bases, the J end by 0 bases, with 21 bases between. Per the germline V gene, CDR1 is SQVTM and CDR2 is ANQGSEA. The CDR3 loop spans 17 amino acids. The CDR3 reads CSVGEDRLNPSNYGYTF. CDR3 DNA: TGCAGCGTTGGGGAGGACAGACTTAACCCTTCTAACTATGGCTACACCTTC. The full variable domain, with the rest looked up from reference TRBV29-1 and TRBJ1-2, is SAVISQKPSRDICQRGTSLTIQCQVDSQVTMMFWYRQQPGQSLTLIATANQGSEATYESGFVIDKFPISRPNLTFSTLTVSNMSPEDSSIYLCSVGEDRLNPSNYGYTFGSGTRLTVV.

This clonotype was picked up a small number of times. The V gene is TRBV28, the J gene TRBJ2-3; TRBD1 aligns across 8 bases. This CDR3 is built from 14 residues. V shed 6 bases, J shed 0 bases, and the junction held 2 bases outside the gene matches. CDR1 is MDHEN and CDR2 is SYDVKM in the germline V gene. The CDR3 region is CASRRQGSTDTQYF. CDR3 sequence (DNA): TGTGCCAGCAGAAGACAGGGGAGCACAGATACGCAGTATTTT.

This clonotype was seen a few times. This chain links TRBV3-1 with TRBJ2-2, with a weak D call TRBD1 (6 bases). Trimming removed 1 base at V and 5 bases at J, with 11 bases between. CDR1 LGHDT and CDR2 YNNKEL come from the germline V gene (reference sequence). The length of the CDR3 is 15 residues. Here the CDR3 DNA reads TGTGCCAGCAGCCAAGTGGGGGCGCTAACCGGGGAGCTGTTTTTT. It encodes CASSQVGALTGELFF. The full variable domain, completed using reference TRBV3-1 and TRBJ2-2, is DTAVSQTPKYLVTQMGNDKSIKCEQNLGHDTMYWYKQDSKKFLKIMFSYNNKELIINETVPNRFSPKSPDKAHLNLHINSLELGDSAVYFCASSQVGALTGELFFGEGSRLTVL.

The table lists this clonotype with a few counts. The rearrangement links TRBV27 to TRBJ2-7; D may match TRBD1 or TRBD2 (5 bases each). V was trimmed by 8 bases and J by 0 bases, leaving 26 bases between them. From germline, CDR1 is MNHEY and CDR2 SMNVEV (reference sequence). CDR3 length: 18 amino acids. CDR3 nucleotide sequence: TGTGCCAGCCTTCCCCTGGGTTGGGGAGTGGGGGTCTCCTACGAGCAGTACTTC. Residues: CASLPLGWGVGVSYEQYF.

At least ten counts were recorded for this clonotype. The chain has TRBV6-5 and TRBJ2-7; 12 bases are a match to TRBD1. Germline V gene lookup returns CDR1 MNHEY and CDR2 SVGAGI. The length of the CDR3 is 15 residues. The trim removed 2 bases at V and 4 bases at J, leaving 3 bases unmatched. In nucleotides, the CDR3 is TGTGCCAGCAGTTACCTGGGACAGGGGGCTTACGAGCAGTACTTC. Translation: CASSYLGQGAYEQYF.

This clonotype occurred many times. The gene calls are TRBV11-2 and TRBJ2-7, with TRBD1 matching over 9 bases. Germline trimming cut 1 base from V and 6 bases from J; bases unmatched to any gene: 7. CDR3 size: 15 residues. CDR1 is SGHAT and CDR2 is FQNNGV in the germline V gene. CDR3 residues: CASSLVPGQGSEQYF. CDR3 DNA sequence: TGTGCCAGCAGCTTAGTCCCGGGACAGGGCTCCGAGCAGTACTTC.

This clonotype was detected many times. This chain connects TRBV7-2 to TRBJ2-5; 8 nucleotides match TRBD2. The V gene end was trimmed by 0 bases and the J gene end by 1 base; junction bases not matched to a gene: 7. The germline gives CDR1 SGHTA, CDR2 FQGNSA. The CDR3 has 17 residues. CDR3 amino acids: CASSLARRAGVQETQYF. The CDR3 DNA is TGTGCCAGCAGCTTAGCCCGACGAGCGGGAGTCCAAGAGACCCAGTACTTC.

This clonotype appeared many times. The chain carries TRBV5-5 and TRBJ1-5, with 7 positions matching TRBD1. Germline loops: CDR1 SGHKS, CDR2 YYEKEE (reference sequence). The CDR3 totals 15 residues. Losses at the gene ends were 0 bases for V and 3 bases for J; bases not matched to a gene: 3. CDR3 in amino acids: CASSLGGQLNQPQHF. The CDR3 DNA is TGTGCCAGCAGCTTGGGGGGACAGCTCAATCAGCCCCAGCATTTT.